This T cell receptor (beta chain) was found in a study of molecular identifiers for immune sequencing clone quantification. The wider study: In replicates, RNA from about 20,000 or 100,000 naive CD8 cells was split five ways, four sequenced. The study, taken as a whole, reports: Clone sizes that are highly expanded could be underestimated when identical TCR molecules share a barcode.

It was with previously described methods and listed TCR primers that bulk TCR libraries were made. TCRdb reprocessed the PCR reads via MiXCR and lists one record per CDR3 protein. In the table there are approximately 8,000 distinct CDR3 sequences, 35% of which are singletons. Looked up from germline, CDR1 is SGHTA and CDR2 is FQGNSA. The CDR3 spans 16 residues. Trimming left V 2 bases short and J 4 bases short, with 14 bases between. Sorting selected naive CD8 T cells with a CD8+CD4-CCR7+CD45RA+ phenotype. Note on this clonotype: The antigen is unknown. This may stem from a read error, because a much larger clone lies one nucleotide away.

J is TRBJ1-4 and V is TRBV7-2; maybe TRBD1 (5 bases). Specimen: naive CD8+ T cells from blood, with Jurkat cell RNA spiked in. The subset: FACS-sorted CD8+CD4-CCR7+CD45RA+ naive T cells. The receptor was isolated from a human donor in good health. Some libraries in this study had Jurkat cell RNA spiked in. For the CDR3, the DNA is TGTGCCAGCAGCTTAACTCCCGGGGCTATTAATGAAAAACTGTTTTTT. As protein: CASSLTPGAINEKLFF. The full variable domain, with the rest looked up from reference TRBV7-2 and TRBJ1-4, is GAGVSQSPSNKVTEKGKDVELRCDPISGHTALYWYRQSLGQGLEFLIYFQGNSAPDKSGLPSDRFSAERTGGSVSTLTIQRTQQEDSAVYLCASSLTPGAINEKLFFGSGTQLSVL.